The source of this T cell receptor (beta chain) is a study of blood T cell repertoires in COVID-19. This CDR3 spans 14 amino acids. Germline V CDR1 and CDR2: MNHEY, SMNVEV (reference sequence). The J segment lost 4 bases and the V segment lost 5 bases, leaving 3 bases of the junction unmatched. The assay was immunoSEQ multiplex PCR, and TCRdb's table has in-frame clones only and misses some. In the table there are 200,000 or so clones, more than 75% of which are singletons. This TCR came from a person between 65 and 79 years old with COVID-19, enrolled during active disease. Input material: peripheral blood. The V call is TRBV27, the J call TRBJ2-7, with 12 bases that match TRBD2. CDR3 nucleotides: TGTGCCAGCAGTCGCGGGACTAGCGGGTACGAGCAGTACTTC. This translates into CASSRGTSGYEQYF.